This T cell receptor beta chain came from a study of preoperative IRX-2 immunotherapy in early breast cancer (dated by TCRdb to between 2018 and 2020). The junction shows trimming of 0 bases on V and 4 bases on J, plus 28 bases between the germline ends. Inclusive of the bounding cysteine and phenylalanine, the CDR3 is 21 residues long. The entry retains the CDR3 DNA only, 63 bases that are in frame from base 1. CDR1 and CDR2 are drawn from the germline V gene (reference sequence): LNHNV, YYDKDF. What this sample's treatment or condition label stands for: preoperative locoregional IRX-2 cytokine immunotherapy. The samples were obtained from a phase Ib study that tested preoperative, locoregional IRX-2 cytokine immunotherapy designed to prime immune responses. Before surgery, IRX-2 was given to the donors, who were patients with early-stage breast cancer. The library was built by means of the immunoSEQ multiplex PCR assay. TCRdb retrieved this table from immuneACCESS and kept in-frame rearrangements only. Not all clones are present; in checked studies, unresolved V genes account for under half, and no reason is known for the remainder. The sample table contains about 3,000 clones; only one count was recorded for approximately 76% of them. The top ten clones comprise 13% of the sample.

Comments on this clone: No antigen is known for it. No qualities accompany the bases; no much larger clone lies one base away.

This clonotype was obtained from a human donor with breast cancer. Sequencing was performed on tumor tissue, taken after IRX-2 immunotherapy. This chain joins TRBV15 to TRBJ1-3, with the D gene too uncertain to name. CDR3 protein: CATSRDRIAQNKEIRGNTIYF. The DNA sequence is TGTGCCACCAGCAGAGATCGGATTGCACAGAATAAGGAAATCCGCGGAAACACCATATATTTT.